Listed below are T cell receptor beta chains from one sample, sequenced in a study of blood T cells in healthy people across ages. TCRdb reprocessed the 5' RACE reads with MiXCR, giving one entry per CDR3 protein. This table holds around 800,000 distinct CDR3 sequences, 55% to 65% found once. The sequencing sample was made of blood. These receptors were collected from a man aged 25 to 45 in good health. CDR3s include the opening cysteine and the closing phenylalanine or tryptophan. A D gene is named only where the DNA matches it firmly. Some rows mark clone size as missing; the rest say once, few, many or name a class of expanded clone.

TRBD2	TRBV4-3	TRBJ2-3	.	TGCGCCAGCAGCCCCGCGCCCGCTAGCGGGGGGATCACAGATACGCAGTATTTT	CASSPAPASGGITDTQYF
TRBD1	TRBV12-3/TRBV12-4	TRBJ1-2	.	TGTGCCAGCAGCCAGGGACAGGGTGCTTTTGGCTACACCTTC	CASSQGQGAFGYTF
TRBD2	TRBV30	TRBJ2-4	.	TGTGCCTGGAGTCCCTCAGCGGGGGCGCAGTACTTC	CAWSPSAGAQYF
.	TRBV10-3	TRBJ1-6	.	TGTGCCATCAGTGAGTCGGCGGATTCACCCCTCCACTTT	CAISESADSPLHF
.	TRBV28	TRBJ1-1	few	TGTGCCAGCAGGGCTCTGAACACTGAAGCTTTCTTT	CASRALNTEAFF
.	TRBV10-3	TRBJ2-3	many	TGTGCCATCAGTGATCAGAGGGCCACAGATACGCAGTATTTT	CAISDQRATDTQYF
TRBD1	TRBV6-6	TRBJ2-1	.	TGTGCCAGCAGTTACTCCGGGACAGGGACTTACAAGGAGCAGTTCTTC	CASSYSGTGTYKEQFF
.	TRBV7-9	TRBJ2-2	.	TGTGCCAGCAGCTTACTAGGACAGTCTAACACCGGGGAGCTGTTTTTT	CASSLLGQSNTGELFF
.	TRBV28	TRBJ1-5	.	TGTGCCAGTCTCAGTCGCAATCAGCCCCAGCATTTT	CASLSRNQPQHF
.	TRBV28	TRBJ2-1	.	TGTGCCAGCAGTTTACTGGACTGGGTGGTTCGGGTTGAGAATGAGCAGTTCTTC	CASSLLDWVVRVENEQFF
.	TRBV18	TRBJ1-2	.	TGTGCCAGCTCACCTACGTACACCTTC	CASSPTYTF
TRBD1	TRBV29-1	TRBJ2-5	few	TGCAGCGTCCACAGGGGGGAGACCCAGTACTTC	CSVHRGETQYF
.	TRBV29-1	TRBJ1-2	.	TGCAGCGCGGAAGGAAGTACCTATGGCTACACCTTC	CSAEGSTYGYTF
TRBD1	TRBV10-3	TRBJ2-7	.	TGTGCCATCAGTTCCGGGACAGGCTACGAGCAGTACTTC	CAISSGTGYEQYF
TRBD1	TRBV5-1	TRBJ2-7	once	TGCGCCAGCAGCTTCGCCCCAGGGGGCGCCCCCTACAAGCAGTACTTC	CASSFAPGGAPYKQYF
TRBD2	TRBV7-9	TRBJ2-3	.	TGTGCCAGCAGCTTAGCGCGAAGCGGGAGGGCCAAAGGCGATACGCAGTATTTT	CASSLARSGRAKGDTQYF
TRBD1	TRBV7-2	TRBJ2-7	many	TGTGCCAGCAGCTCCGACAGGGGGTCTTCCTACGAGCAGTACTTC	CASSSDRGSSYEQYF
.	TRBV2	TRBJ2-7	few	TGTGCCAGCTCTTGGACAGATCCCTACGAGCAGTACTTC	CASSWTDPYEQYF
.	TRBV3-1	TRBJ2-7	few	TGTGCCAGCAGCCAAGGACGGGGGAGGTACGAGCAGTACTTC	CASSQGRGRYEQYF
.	TRBV7-2	TRBJ2-5	.	TGTGCCAGCAGCCCTCATGGAGACCGGAGCTCGGGGACCCAGTACTTC	CASSPHGDRSSGTQYF
.	TRBV6-1	TRBJ1-2	.	TGTGCCAGCAGTGAGCGGGGAGGGGATGGTGGCTACACCTTC	CASSERGGDGGYTF
.	TRBV29-1	TRBJ1-2	once	TGCAGCGTTGATCGTCTGTCAGGGATGGACTATGGCTACACCTTC	CSVDRLSGMDYGYTF
TRBD2	TRBV7-6	TRBJ2-5	.	TGTGCCAGCACCCCGCGGGGGGGCCTCGCAGAGACCCAGTACTTC	CASTPRGGLAETQYF
TRBD1	TRBV20-1	TRBJ2-3	.	TGCAGTGCTAGGGGGCAGGGGGCAAGAGATACGCAGTATTTT	CSARGQGARDTQYF
TRBD1	TRBV27	TRBJ2-1	.	TGTGCCAGCAGTTTATCGTCGACAGGGGTGGGTAATGAGCAGTTCTTC	CASSLSSTGVGNEQFF
TRBD2	TRBV4-3	TRBJ2-3	.	TGCGCCAGCAGCCAAGATCTAGCGGGGGGGCCGAGCACAGATACGCAGTATTTT	CASSQDLAGGPSTDTQYF
TRBD1	TRBV9	TRBJ2-3	.	TGTGCCAGCAGCGCCGTGTGGTATGGGACAGGGGACACAGATACGCAGTATTTT	CASSAVWYGTGDTDTQYF
.	TRBV5-1	TRBJ2-7	.	TGCGCCAGCAGAGGGGACAACTCCTACGAGCAGTACTTC	CASRGDNSYEQYF
.	TRBV6-1	TRBJ1-1	few	TGTGCCAGCAGTGCGGCAAACACTGAAGCTTTCTTT	CASSAANTEAFF